The text below deals with one T cell receptor (beta chain). Its antigen is unknown. These data belong to a study of blood T cells in healthy people across ages. The CDR3 is 12 residues long. Germline V gene sequence: CDR1 SEHNR, CDR2 FQNEAQ (reference sequence). Trimming took 2 bases from V and 5 from J, leaving 7 bases between them. The study's findings and limits: Diversity estimated from one million T cells was considered an underestimate. Naive T cell percentage showed a strong correlation with the diversity of TCR beta.

A second roughly 6 to 11 cycle PCR used barcoded and J-beta primers. Each cDNA was tagged by a template-switch adaptor containing 12 random nucleotides. TCRdb itself ran the 5' RACE reads through MiXCR, one entry per CDR3 protein. The data hold 1.5 million to 2 million distinct CDR3 sequences, with just under 50% observed a single time. Per sample, a minimum of 6.5 million PBMCs were isolated. J is TRBJ2-7 and V is TRBV7-9; D is undetermined. The clonotype was recovered from a woman aged 35 to 49 in good health. The sample comprised blood. The CDR3 sequence: CASSLWGNEQYF. The DNA for the CDR3 is TGTGCCAGCAGCTTATGGGGTAACGAGCAGTACTTC.